This T cell receptor beta chain was sequenced during a study of metastatic and nonmetastatic thyroid tumors. Until they underwent thyroid surgery, no patient had received any treatment. CDR1 is SGHAT, CDR2 FQNNGV, per germline. This CDR3 has 17 residues. Trimming stripped 3 bases from V and 7 bases from J, with 25 bases between. MiXCR reprocessed the PCR reads for TCRdb. The data contain about 16,000 clones, roughly 32% of them singletons. This clonotype was sampled from a female donor with papillary thyroid cancer or a benign thyroid nodule (not recorded which). Some clones in this sample may be carry-over from other donors' samples. The sample taken for sequencing was blood. This chain connects TRBV11-2 to TRBJ2-7, with D unclear. The CDR3 region is CASSFLRPSGWSLEQYF. In DNA form, the CDR3 reads TGTGCCAGCAGCTTTTTAAGGCCATCTGGTTGGTCGCTTGAGCAGTACTTC. Based on the CDR3 plus reference TRBV11-2 and TRBJ2-7, the full variable domain is EAGVAQSPRYKIIEKRQSVAFWCNPISGHATLYWYQQILGQGPKLLIQFQNNGVVDDSQLPKDRFSAERLKGVDSTLKIQPAKLEDSAVYLCASSFLRPSGWSLEQYFGPGTRLTVT.